This T cell receptor beta chain was observed in a study of OX40 agonist ivuxolimab in advanced cancers. Study results and caveats: Some nonresponders likewise displayed low normalized T-cell clonal expansion. CD8+ T cells (on average) carried more expanded clones than CD4+ T cells.

On this clone itself: Its antigen remains unidentified.

The method was immunoSEQ multiplex PCR; TCRdb's version includes in-frame clones alone and lacks a portion of them. The top ten clones hold around 8.2% of a sample with over 55,000 clones, 80% of them seen once. This CDR3 comprises 17 residues. CDR1 is SGHTA and CDR2 is FQGNSA in the germline V gene. The germline V and J ends were trimmed by 1 base and 4 bases, with 20 bases remaining between them. The gene calls are TRBV7-2 and TRBJ2-7, with TRBD2 as a possible D gene (8 bases). This clonotype was obtained from an adult with an advanced solid tumor such as melanoma, head and neck, liver or kidney cancer. Here the sequenced sample was CD4+ or CD8+ T cells sorted from blood, taken in a trial of the OX40 agonist ivuxolimab. In DNA, the CDR3 is TGTGCCAGCAGCTTAGGGCCCCCGGGGGGGACAGTATACGAGCAGTACTTC. It specifies CASSLGPPGGTVYEQYF. The full variable domain, in which reference TRBV7-2 and TRBJ2-7 provide the parts outside the CDR3, is GAGVSQSPSNKVTEKGKDVELRCDPISGHTALYWYRQSLGQGLEFLIYFQGNSAPDKSGLPSDRFSAERTGGSVSTLTIQRTQQEDSAVYLCASSLGPPGGTVYEQYFGPGTRLTVT.